This entry is about one TCR beta chain. The authors' processing: Estimates of nucleated cell counts were drawn from the amplification of reference gene primers. Clones were read by immunoSEQ multiplex PCR, and TCRdb kept only the in-frame ones, dropping some. The DNA was the basis for D and trimming; V, J and clone size are from that table. The sample includes 100,000 to 120,000 clones, roughly 82% of them seen just once. This entry belongs to a study of blood T cell repertoires in COVID-19. Across the whole study: Researchers got acute and convalescent COVID-19 samples from the United States, Italy and Spain. T cells, B-cell-depleted T cells, or PBMCs provided the cDNA or gDNA that served as material.

V was cut by 4 bases and J by 3 bases, with 16 bases left in between. The CDR3 is 15 residues long. Germline V CDR1 and CDR2: SGHDT, YYEEEE. The rearrangement uses TRBV5-6 and TRBJ2-5, with D possibly matching TRBD1 (6 bases). The origin of this receptor is a middle-aged woman with acute or convalescent COVID-19. Sequencing was done on a sample of peripheral blood. The CDR3: CASSLEGSGEETQYF. The CDR3 nucleotides are TGTGCCAGCAGCCTCGAGGGGTCAGGGGAAGAGACCCAGTACTTC. Complete variable domain (other parts from reference TRBV5-6 and TRBJ2-5): DAGVTQSPTHLIKTRGQQVTLRCSPKSGHDTVSWYQQALGQGPQFIFQYYEEEERQRGNFPDRFSGHQFPNYSSELNVNALLLGDSALYLCASSLEGSGEETQYFGPGTRLLVL.